This T cell receptor beta chain was observed in a study of blood T cell repertoires in COVID-19. Across the study: Acute and convalescent COVID-19 specimens originated in the United States, Italy and Spain. T cells, B-cell-depleted T cells, or PBMCs supplied cDNA or gDNA.

Produced via immunoSEQ multiplex PCR; TCRdb's table is partial and in-frame only. The data hold over 85,000 clones, with approximately 92% observed a single time. The V gene's germline CDR1 is SGHAT and CDR2 FQNNGV. Trimming took 2 bases from V and 0 from J, leaving 8 bases between them. The CDR3 runs 16 residues. V gene TRBV11-2 combines with J gene TRBJ1-6; D is perhaps TRBD1 (6 bases). Source material: peripheral blood. The TCR comes from a man younger than 35 with acute or convalescent COVID-19. The CDR3 spells CASSLQGTSYNSPLHF. Here the CDR3 DNA reads TGTGCCAGCAGCTTACAGGGGACCTCCTATAATTCACCCCTCCACTTT.